The entry below describes one TCR beta chain. Antigen specificity is unknown. This specimen comes from a study of OX40 agonist ivuxolimab in advanced cancers. This CDR3 is built from 16 residues. The V gene end was trimmed by 1 base and the J gene end by 5 bases; junction bases not matched to a gene: 9. From germline, CDR1 is SGHTA and CDR2 FQGNSA. Profiling relied on immunoSEQ multiplex PCR, and the TCRdb table lists in-frame clones only, not all of them. The sample lists more than 70,000 clones, less than 95% occurring once. Points from the study as a whole: There was clonal expansion of CD4+ and CD8+ blood T cells by week 6 at 0.1 to 3.0 mg/kg.

The clonotype was recovered from an adult with an advanced solid tumor such as melanoma, head and neck, liver or kidney cancer. The J gene is TRBJ2-7, the V gene TRBV7-2; TRBD2 aligns across 9 bases. The sample in question was CD4+ or CD8+ T cells sorted from blood, obtained in a trial of the OX40 agonist ivuxolimab. The CDR3, as DNA: TGTGCCAGCAGCTTAGATCCCGGGACTAGCATCGACGAGCAGTACTTC. The encoded protein is CASSLDPGTSIDEQYF.